A single sample is the source of the 28 T cell receptor beta chains below, sequenced in a study of T-cell memory formation after mild COVID-19. TCRdb re-called the 5' RACE reads through MiXCR, storing one row per CDR3 protein. This sample has fewer than 400,000 distinct CDR3 sequences; under 15% occur once, and the top ten carry about 21%. Sequencing was performed on PBMCs or a T cell subset sorted from them (not recorded which). The source is a man aged 18 to 30 who had mild COVID-19 (a few samples of this study predate the infection). Cell type and time point are not known.

This clonotype was detected a few times. This sequence joins TRBV4-3 and TRBJ2-2; D perhaps matches TRBD2 (6 bases). V lost 1 base and J lost 6, with 9 bases in between. CDR1 and CDR2 (germline): LGHNA, YSLEER. This CDR3 comprises 14 residues. CDR3 loop: CASSQGPGAGELFF. CDR3 nucleotides: TGCGCCAGCAGCCAAGGTCCGGGGGCCGGGGAGCTGTTTTTT.

The CDR3 DNA is TGTGCCAGCACGGGACCTACCTACAATGAGCAGTTCTTC. Translating it yields CASTGPTYNEQFF. This chain connects TRBV28 to TRBJ2-1, with D perhaps being TRBD1 or TRBD2 (5 bases each). V lost 7 bases and J lost 2, with 9 bases in between. Germline CDR1 reads MDHEN; CDR2 reads SYDVKM. The CDR3 length is 13 residues.

This clonotype was counted only a few times. V is TRBV6-5 and J is TRBJ2-5; D gene uncertain. The CDR3 sequence is 13 residues long. Germline assignment: CDR1 MNHEY and CDR2 SVGAGI. The germline V and J ends were trimmed by 7 bases and 5 bases, with 14 bases remaining between them. CDR3 region: CASKAPPGETQYF. CDR3 in DNA: TGTGCCAGCAAGGCCCCACCGGGCGAGACCCAGTACTTC.

This clonotype has only a few counts. J is TRBJ2-1 and V is TRBV7-2, with D maybe TRBD2 (5 bases). From germline, CDR1 is SGHTA and CDR2 FQGNSA. CDR3 size: 13 residues. Trimming cost V 4 bases and J 9 bases, with 13 bases left between them. CDR3 loop: CASSSHYGVEQFF. In DNA form, the CDR3 reads TGTGCCAGCAGCTCCCATTACGGGGTTGAGCAGTTCTTC.

This clonotype was recorded a few times. The rearrangement joins TRBV7-2 to TRBJ2-2; D is possibly TRBD1 or TRBD2 (5 bases each). The V end lost 1 base, the J end lost 4 bases, and 10 bases lay between the germline ends. The CDR3 runs to 15 residues. CDR1 and CDR2 from the germline V gene are SGHTA and FQGNSA. The CDR3 coding sequence is TGTGCCAGCAGCTTAGGAGGGGCGGGCACCGGGGAGCTGTTTTTT. Translating gives CASSLGGAGTGELFF.

The V gene is TRBV10-3, the J gene TRBJ2-5; D ambiguous. Germline loops: CDR1 ENHRY, CDR2 SYGVKD. Trimming removed 1 base from V and 5 bases from J, with 5 bases in between. The CDR3 covers 12 residues. CDR3 nucleotide sequence: TGTGCCATCAGTGAGTTAAGGGAGACCCAGTACTTC. Amino acids: CAISELRETQYF.

The chain carries TRBV20-1 and TRBJ2-5; perhaps TRBD2 as D (5 bases). V lost 3 bases to trimming and J lost 1 base, with 15 bases between them. CDR3 length: 15 amino acids. Germline values: CDR1 DFQATT, CDR2 SNEGSKA (reference sequence). This CDR3 is CSASLERAVQETQYF. The CDR3 coding sequence is TGCAGTGCTAGTCTCGAGCGAGCGGTCCAAGAGACCCAGTACTTC.

CDR3 coding DNA: TGCAGTGCTAGTCGATGGGTAACAGCGTGGGAGACCCAGTACTTC. Protein product: CSASRWVTAWETQYF. The chain uses TRBV20-1 and TRBJ2-5; no clear D. This CDR3 has 15 amino acids. Germline CDR1 is DFQATT and CDR2 is SNEGSKA (reference sequence). Trimming left V 3 bases short and J 5 bases short, with 19 bases between.

The chain joins TRBV4-1 to TRBJ1-1, with a tentative D call TRBD1 (5 bases). Trimming left V 1 base short and J 3 bases short, with 9 bases between. The CDR3 totals 14 residues. Per the germline V gene, CDR1 is MGHRA and CDR2 is YSYEKL. CDR3 nucleotide sequence: TGCGCCAGCAGCCAAGTCAGGGTGGACACTGAAGCTTTCTTT. Translation gives CASSQVRVDTEAFF.

The chain couples TRBV9 to TRBJ2-7; 9 nucleotides agree with TRBD2. In germline, CDR1 is SGDLS, CDR2 YYNGEE. The CDR3 extends over 14 amino acids. Germline trimming cut 4 bases from V and 7 bases from J; bases unmatched to any gene: 9. The CDR3 here is CASSLQGLAGEQYF. DNA of the CDR3: TGTGCCAGCAGCCTACAGGGGCTAGCGGGGGAGCAGTACTTC.

This clonotype was counted many times. J is TRBJ1-1 and V is TRBV6-5; D call uncertain. The CDR3 sequence is 17 residues long. The V and J ends lost 0 bases and 4 bases respectively, with 18 bases between them. Germline V CDR1 and CDR2: MNHEY, SVGAGI. CDR3 sequence reads: CASSYSYSGIGGTEAFF. DNA for the CDR3: TGTGCCAGCAGTTACTCGTATTCGGGGATCGGTGGCACTGAAGCTTTCTTT.

This clonotype occurred a few times. The chain couples TRBV5-1 to TRBJ2-3; a weak D match, TRBD1 (7 bases). V shed 4 bases and J shed 5 bases, with 14 bases lying between them. This CDR3 has 14 amino acids. Per the germline V gene, CDR1 is SGHRS and CDR2 is YFSETQ. In DNA form, the CDR3 reads TGCGCCAGCAGCCCGGAGGGGGCGCGAGATACGCAGTATTTT. It translates to CASSPEGARDTQYF.

This chain links TRBV7-9 with TRBJ2-3; TRBD1 matches at 8 bases. Per the germline V gene, CDR1 is SEHNR and CDR2 is FQNEAQ (reference sequence). The CDR3 covers 17 residues. With 6 bases clipped from V and 0 bases from J, the junction kept 11 bases outside the gene matches. CDR3 nucleotides: TGTGCCAGCAGTTCTTTGTGGGGACAGGATAGCACAGATACGCAGTATTTT. This sequence encodes CASSSLWGQDSTDTQYF. The full variable domain, completed using reference TRBV7-9 and TRBJ2-3, is DTGVSQNPRHKITKRGQNVTFRCDPISEHNRLYWYRQTLGQGPEFLTYFQNEAQLEKSRLLSDRFSAERPKGSFSTLEIQRTEQGDSAMYLCASSSLWGQDSTDTQYFGPGTRLTVL.

The V and J genes are TRBV24-1 and TRBJ2-7, with 12 bases that match TRBD1. This CDR3 contains 16 residues. In germline, CDR1 is KGHDR, CDR2 SFDVKD. Germline trimming cut 5 bases from V and 6 bases from J; bases unmatched to any gene: 10. The CDR3 DNA is TGTGCCACCAGTGCCCAGGGACAGGGGGCGAACCGCGAGCAGTACGTC. It translates to CATSAQGQGANREQYV.

The V gene is TRBV16, the J gene TRBJ1-4; D is possibly TRBD1 (5 bases). The germline V gene has CDR1 KGHSY and CDR2 FQNENV. The CDR3 has 17 amino acids. V gave up 2 bases and J gave up 1 base, with 14 bases separating them. CDR3 amino acids: CASSQRRGVGTNEKLFF. The CDR3 nucleotides read TGTGCCAGCAGCCAACGAAGAGGGGTCGGAACTAATGAAAAACTGTTTTTT.

The chain is built from TRBV29-1 and TRBJ2-1, with 9 positions matching TRBD2. This CDR3 is 13 amino acids long. The J segment lost 2 bases and the V segment lost 7 bases, leaving 3 bases of the junction unmatched. The germline V gene has CDR1 SQVTM and CDR2 ANQGSEA. Here the CDR3 DNA reads TGCAGCGCTGCTAGCGGGACCTACAATGAGCAGTTCTTC. Its translation: CSAASGTYNEQFF.

The chain carries TRBV6-2 or TRBV6-3 and TRBJ2-7; unclear D gene. Germline CDR1 reads MNHEY; CDR2 reads SVGEGT. The CDR3 contains 12 residues. Trimming cost V 2 bases and J 2 bases, with 4 bases left between them. CDR3 protein: CASSYGTYEQYV. Here the CDR3 DNA reads TGTGCCAGCAGTTACGGGACCTACGAGCAGTACGTC.

CDR3 amino acids: CASRSRINRGLGEKLFF. Here the CDR3 DNA reads TGTGCCAGCCGTTCACGGATCAACAGGGGGTTGGGTGAAAAACTGTTTTTT. The chain employs TRBV28 and TRBJ1-4; 8 bases line up with TRBD1. V dropped 8 bases and J dropped 7; count of bases not matched to a gene: 18. Germline CDR1 and CDR2: MDHEN and SYDVKM. This CDR3 is built from 17 residues. The full variable domain, in which reference TRBV28 and TRBJ1-4 provide the parts outside the CDR3, is DVKVTQSSRYLVKRTGEKVFLECVQDMDHENMFWYRQDPGLGLRLIYFSYDVKMKEKGDIPEGYSVSREKKERFSLILESASTNQTSMYLCASRSRINRGLGEKLFFGSGTQLSVL.

At least ten counts were recorded for this clonotype. The chain couples TRBV5-1 to TRBJ2-7; the match to TRBD2 covers 9 bases. Trimming removed 4 bases from V and 7 bases from J; junction bases left unmatched: 6. Germline V gives CDR1 SGHRS, CDR2 YFSETQ. CDR3 size: 13 residues. The CDR3 is CASSRSGGGEQYV. The CDR3 region has the DNA TGCGCCAGCAGCCGTAGCGGGGGCGGTGAGCAGTACGTC.

This clonotype came up once. The V gene is TRBV4-2, the J gene TRBJ1-2; 8 bases map to TRBD1. Germline CDR1 and CDR2: LGHNA and YNFKEQ. The CDR3 sequence is 15 residues long. The J segment lost 14 bases and the V segment lost 0 bases, leaving 14 bases of the junction unmatched. The CDR3 reads CASSQDSRDRPPRTF. CDR3 in DNA: TGTGCCAGCAGCCAAGATTCTCGGGACAGGCCACCTAGAACCTTC.

This clonotype has a handful of counts. This chain links TRBV20-1 with TRBJ1-2; no clear D. Germline-derived CDR1 and CDR2 are DFQATT and SNEGSKA (reference sequence). The CDR3 consists of 12 residues. The CDR3 here is CSAPRSNYGYTF. Here the CDR3 DNA reads TGCAGCGCACCCCGAAGTAACTATGGCTACACCTTC.

The rearrangement links TRBV28 to TRBJ2-1; D could derive from TRBD1 or TRBD2 (6 bases each). Trimming shortened V by 7 bases and J by 9 bases, and 13 bases separated the two germline ends. The CDR3 extends over 12 amino acids. Germline V CDR1 and CDR2: MDHEN, SYDVKM. For the CDR3, the DNA is TGTGCCAGCACCCACCGGGGGCGTGAGCAGTTCTTC. Translating gives CASTHRGREQFF.

Here the CDR3 DNA reads TGCAGTGTCGGACAGGGGAATAGCTATGGCTACACCTTC. Translation gives CSVGQGNSYGYTF. The rearrangement joins TRBV20-1 to TRBJ1-2; the match to TRBD1 covers 9 bases. V lost 7 bases and J lost 4; bases outside the gene matches: 7. CDR1 is DFQATT and CDR2 is SNEGSKA in the germline V gene (reference sequence). The length of the CDR3 is 13 residues.

The chain is built from TRBV6-2 or TRBV6-3 and TRBJ2-3; TRBD2 matches 9 bases. V dropped 2 bases and J dropped 1; count of bases not matched to a gene: 4. CDR3 size: 16 residues. The germline gives CDR1 MNHEY, CDR2 SVGEGT. The CDR3 nucleotides read TGTGCCAGCAGTTACATCGTAGCGGGGGGCACAGATACGCAGTATTTT. This gives the protein CASSYIVAGGTDTQYF.

This clonotype occurred many times. The CDR3 region is CASSFISSAQYF. The CDR3 DNA follows: TGTGCCAGCAGCTTCATCAGTTCGGCCCAGTACTTC. The genes are TRBV11-2 and TRBJ2-5; no firm D call. CDR3 length equals 12 residues. V was cut by 3 bases and J by 9 bases, with 11 bases left in between. Per germline, CDR1 SGHAT and CDR2 FQNNGV.

In this sample, this clonotype turned up a few times. The chain has TRBV5-6 and TRBJ2-6, with 9 bases matching TRBD1. This CDR3 contains 17 residues. V dropped 4 bases and J dropped 2; count of bases not matched to a gene: 7. Germline V lookup: CDR1 SGHDT, CDR2 YYEEEE. The CDR3 DNA reads as TGTGCCAGCAGCCCTTCCGGGACAGGGACTGGGGCCAACGTCCTGACTTTC. This gives the protein CASSPSGTGTGANVLTF. The complete variable domain, with remaining parts taken from reference TRBV5-6 and TRBJ2-6, reads DAGVTQSPTHLIKTRGQQVTLRCSPKSGHDTVSWYQQALGQGPQFIFQYYEEEERQRGNFPDRFSGHQFPNYSSELNVNALLLGDSALYLCASSPSGTGTGANVLTFGAGSRLTVL.

The chain couples TRBV9 to TRBJ2-4; 7 nucleotides agree with TRBD1. CDR3 length: 16 residues. CDR1 SGDLS and CDR2 YYNGEE come from the germline V gene. V lost 0 bases to trimming and J lost 8 bases; unmatched junction nucleotides: 11. The CDR3 here is CASSVAPGQGVDIQYF. The CDR3 DNA is TGTGCCAGCAGCGTAGCTCCTGGGCAGGGGGTGGACATTCAGTACTTC.

The rearrangement joins TRBV19 to TRBJ2-3; D is unclear. CDR1 LNHDA and CDR2 SQIVND come from the germline V gene (reference sequence). The CDR3 runs 14 residues. V lost 9 bases and J lost 4, with 17 bases in between. The CDR3 loop is CASRELTRADTQYF. CDR3 DNA: TGTGCCAGCCGCGAACTGACAAGGGCAGATACGCAGTATTTT. Variable domain in full (rest from reference TRBV19 and TRBJ2-3): DGGITQSPKYLFRKEGQNVTLSCEQNLNHDAMYWYRQDPGQGLRLIYYSQIVNDFQKGDIAEGYSVSREKKESFPLTVTSAQKNPTAFYLCASRELTRADTQYFGPGTRLTVL.